This TCR beta chain was found in a study of shared clonotypes between healthy human individuals. Trimming pared 0 bases from V and 5 bases from J, leaving 10 bases between. This CDR3 is 14 amino acids long. Germline CDR1 and CDR2: MNHEY and SVGAGI. Each cell subset's genomic DNA was divided evenly among several immunoSEQ plates. The assay was immunoSEQ multiplex PCR, and TCRdb's table has in-frame clones only and misses some. This table has roughly 300,000 clones, about nine tenths appearing once. This chain connects TRBV6-5 to TRBJ1-1; D ambiguous. Sequencing used memory CD8+ T cells sorted from blood. As to subset: CD45RO+ cells pooled with CCR7-negative TemRA cells. The receptor was derived from a man younger than 35 in good health. CDR3 sequence reads: CASSYSRPGTEAFF. The CDR3 bases are TGTGCCAGCAGTTACTCTCGCCCGGGGACTGAAGCTTTCTTT.